This is a list of T cell receptor beta chains from one sample in a study of T cell responses to AZD1222 COVID-19 vaccine. Only in-frame clones appear in the TCRdb table, and some are missing; sequencing was by immunoSEQ multiplex PCR. The sample lists roughly 120,000 clones; just over 85% were seen once. Sequencing was performed on peripheral blood, taken on day 0 of MenACWY control vaccination. The receptor source for this set is an adult in good health. Both conserved end residues are trimmed from each CDR3. Fields, in order: J gene, CDR3 length, V gene, CDR3 protein.

>TRBJ1-1|13|TRBV5-1
ASSEQGRMNTEAF
>TRBJ2-1|13|TRBV5-5
ASSLVDRGYNEQF
>TRBJ1-1|11|TRBV29-1
SVEPLANTEAF
>TRBJ1-4|12|TRBV19
ASSRQGANEKLF
>TRBJ1-3|10|TRBV12-3/TRBV12-4
ASSPVGNTIY
>TRBJ1-1|11|TRBV4-1
ASSQAGGEEAF
>TRBJ2-7|13|TRBV5-1
ASARLSGLDYEQY
>TRBJ1-2|13|TRBV7-2
ASSLAIGTSTGYT
>TRBJ2-1|13|TRBV18
ASSPFTTRDNEQF
>TRBJ1-4|15|TRBV2
ASSEVLTGGAREKLF
>TRBJ2-1|11|TRBV10-2
ASSDSRGFEQF
>TRBJ1-2|14|TRBV6-5
ASSYSTGLLNYGYT
>TRBJ1-4|8|TRBV30
AWMKGRLF
>TRBJ2-3|10|TRBV6-5
ASSGSTDTQY